Given below is one T cell receptor (beta chain) in context. The source of the sample is a study of T cells in Graves' hyperthyroidism and ophthalmopathy. Amplification yielded TCR beta CDR3 regions, with RNA transcripts as the source. Primed by the HTBI set, a first-round RT-PCR was run on the TCR CDR3. Each CDR3 protein gets one entry after TCRdb re-called the multiplex PCR reads with MiXCR. The repertoire holds 300,000 to 400,000 distinct CDR3 sequences, with about 20% as singletons. The CDR3 covers 15 residues. The germline gives CDR1 DFQATT, CDR2 SNEGSKA (reference sequence). Losses at the gene ends were 6 bases for V and 4 bases for J; bases not matched to a gene: 8.

The sample consisted of blood. The receptor's source is a woman aged 45-65 years with Graves' hyperthyroidism. V is TRBV20-1 and J is TRBJ1-5; 11 nucleotides align to TRBD1. CDR3 nucleotides: TGCAGTGCCAGCCGGACAGGGGGCGAGAATCAGCCCCAGCATTTT. Residues: CSASRTGGENQPQHF.